This passage covers 28 T cell receptor beta chains from one sample sequenced in a study of T cells in Graves' hyperthyroidism and ophthalmopathy. TCR beta CDR3 sequences were amplified from RNA transcripts. RT-PCR in the first round (using the HTBI primer set) targeted the TCR CDR3. TCRdb fed the multiplex PCR reads into MiXCR, producing one record per CDR3 protein. The table includes about 420,000 distinct CDR3 sequences, roughly 13% detected once. The sample consisted of blood. These TCRs come from a woman younger than 30 with Graves' hyperthyroidism.

This clonotype was seen ten or more times. The chain combines TRBV7-9 with TRBJ2-3, with 8 nucleotides matching TRBD1. The CDR3 loop spans 16 amino acids. With V trimmed by 2 bases and J by 2 bases, 6 bases remained unmatched. CDR1 is SEHNR, CDR2 FQNEAQ, per germline (reference sequence). The CDR3 protein is CASSLSDRGLTDTQYF. CDR3 in DNA: TGTGCCAGCAGCTTATCAGACAGGGGCCTCACAGATACGCAGTATTTT.

This clonotype was found a few times. V usage is TRBV24-1 and J usage is TRBJ2-5, with no clear D. The CDR3 consists of 13 residues. Germline V CDR1 and CDR2: KGHDR, SFDVKD. V shed 4 bases and J shed 2 bases, with 7 bases lying between them. In DNA form, the CDR3 reads TGTGCCACCAGTGACACGCCTCAAGAGACCCAGTACTTC. Translated: CATSDTPQETQYF.

This clonotype was observed many times. V usage is TRBV6-1 and J usage is TRBJ2-7; TRBD1 matches at 8 bases. This CDR3 region has 14 residues. Per germline, CDR1 MNHNS and CDR2 SASEGT. V lost 3 bases and J lost 4; bases outside the gene matches: 5. The CDR3 loop is CASSDQGARYEQYF. CDR3 coding DNA: TGTGCCAGCAGTGACCAGGGGGCTCGGTACGAGCAGTACTTC.

V usage is TRBV28 and J usage is TRBJ2-7, with TRBD2 as a possible D gene (5 bases). The CDR3 covers 13 residues. V lost 7 bases to trimming and J lost 2 bases, with 12 bases between them. Germline V gene sequence: CDR1 MDHEN, CDR2 SYDVKM. The CDR3 sequence is CASTKDFTYEQYF. The CDR3 bases are TGTGCCAGCACTAAGGACTTTACCTACGAGCAGTACTTC.

The J gene is TRBJ1-1, the V gene TRBV3-1; 11 nucleotides line up with TRBD1. CDR3 length equals 14 residues. J gave up 10 bases and V 6 bases, and 10 bases lay outside the gene matches. The germline CDR1 and CDR2 sequences are LGHDT and YNNKEL (reference sequence). CDR3 DNA sequence: TGTGCCAGCAGGCGCCGGGACAGGGGGTTTGTAGCTTTCTTT. Translation gives CASRRRDRGFVAFF.

The chain links TRBV6-1 to TRBJ2-7; 10 bases are a match to TRBD2. The ends lost 3 bases at V and 9 bases at J; junction bases unmatched: 14. This CDR3 comprises 16 residues. The V gene's germline CDR1 is MNHNS and CDR2 SASEGT. The CDR3 spells CASSEKETSGFTVQYF. The DNA of the CDR3 is TGTGCCAGCAGTGAGAAGGAGACTAGCGGGTTTACAGTGCAGTACTTC.

This clonotype came up many times. The V gene is TRBV6-1, the J gene TRBJ2-1, with TRBD2 matching 7 bases. The CDR3 runs to 15 residues. Germline V gives CDR1 MNHNS, CDR2 SASEGT. V trimming: 5 bases; J trimming: 7 bases; junction bases outside the gene matches: 11. The CDR3 sequence: CASSSSGSSWNEQFF. The CDR3 DNA reads TGTGCCAGCAGTTCTAGCGGAAGTTCGTGGAATGAGCAGTTCTTC.

On this clonotype: A read error is possible here, since a much larger clone lies one base away. This chain links TRBV6-1 with TRBJ2-7, with TRBD1 as a possible D gene (5 bases). The CDR3 totals 14 residues. Germline CDR1 reads MNHNS; CDR2 reads SASEGT. This chain's CDR3 is CASSSDTSRYGQYF. DNA of the CDR3: TGTGCCAGCAGCTCGGACACCTCTCGTTACGGGCAGTACTTC.

Many counts were recorded for this clonotype. The V gene is TRBV12-3 or TRBV12-4, the J gene TRBJ2-1; 7 bases line up with TRBD1. The V segment lost 6 bases and the J segment 0 bases; nucleotides outside the gene matches: 8. The CDR3 length is 16 residues. Here the CDR3 DNA reads TGTGCCAGCAGCCGACAGGGTATCAGCTCCTACAATGAGCAGTTCTTC. This encodes CASSRQGISSYNEQFF.

The table lists this clonotype with a few counts. CDR3 sequence reads: CASSPGYDRKETQYF. The CDR3 DNA reads as TGTGCCAGCTCACCCGGGTATGACAGGAAAGAGACCCAGTACTTC. V and J are TRBV18 and TRBJ2-5; D may be TRBD1 (6 bases). Germline V lookup: CDR1 KGHSH, CDR2 LQKENI. The V gene lost 3 bases and the J gene lost 3 bases, with 14 bases spanning the gap. CDR3 length: 15 amino acids.

This sequence joins TRBV28 and TRBJ1-2, with D unclear. The germline V gene has CDR1 MDHEN and CDR2 SYDVKM. The CDR3 runs to 15 residues. V lost 2 bases to trimming and J lost 1 base, with 11 bases between them. Written as DNA, the CDR3 is TGTGCCAGCAGTTTAGTAGGTCAGGATAACTATGGCTACACCTTC. It specifies CASSLVGQDNYGYTF.

This clonotype has just a few counts. V and J are TRBV28 and TRBJ1-1; D ambiguous. Per the germline V gene, CDR1 is MDHEN and CDR2 is SYDVKM. This CDR3 region has 15 residues. Trimming left V 7 bases short and J 3 bases short, with 18 bases between. Here the CDR3 reads CASNKRRGFDTEAFF. As DNA, the CDR3 is TGTGCCAGCAACAAGAGACGGGGATTCGACACTGAAGCTTTCTTT.

The rearrangement joins TRBV7-2 to TRBJ2-7; perhaps TRBD2 as D (6 bases). The CDR3 has 13 amino acids. Germline CDR1 is SGHTA and CDR2 is FQGNSA. V was clipped by 4 bases and J by 7 bases, with 14 bases between them. CDR3 nucleotide sequence: TGTGCCAGCAGCTCCGGAGGGCCAGGGGAGCAGTACTTC. As protein: CASSSGGPGEQYF.

This clonotype has ten or more counts. CDR3 amino acids: CASSSYRMEGNEQFF. As DNA, the CDR3 is TGTGCCAGCAGCTCTTACCGAATGGAGGGGAATGAGCAGTTCTTC. The chain links TRBV11-2 to TRBJ2-1, with D perhaps TRBD2 (6 bases). The CDR3 totals 15 residues. V was clipped by 4 bases and J by 7 bases, with 17 bases between them. The V gene's germline CDR1 is SGHAT and CDR2 FQNNGV.

The chain carries TRBV15 and TRBJ1-4; D is ambiguous. Trimming removed 0 bases at V and 7 bases at J, with 12 bases between. CDR1 is LNHNV, CDR2 YYDKDF, per germline (reference sequence). This CDR3 has 15 amino acids. CDR3 residues: CATSRDRVVGEKLFF. As DNA, the CDR3 is TGTGCCACCAGCAGAGATCGGGTTGTGGGTGAAAAACTGTTTTTT. Supplemented by reference TRBV15 and TRBJ1-4, the full variable domain reads DAMVIQNPRYQVTQFGKPVTLSCSQTLNHNVMYWYQQKSSQAPKLLFHYYDKDFNNEADTPDNFQSRRPNTSFCFLDIRSPGLGDTAMYLCATSRDRVVGEKLFFGSGTQLSVL.

The chain joins TRBV5-1 to TRBJ2-3, with TRBD2 matching 13 bases. Germline values: CDR1 SGHRS, CDR2 YFSETQ. The CDR3 contains 20 residues. The V and J ends lost 4 bases and 0 bases, in that order; junction bases with no gene match: 14. The CDR3: CASSPRGRTSGSRSTDTQYF. The CDR3 bases are TGCGCCAGCAGCCCCAGGGGGAGGACTAGCGGGAGTCGGAGCACAGATACGCAGTATTTT.

This clonotype appeared many times. The V and J genes are TRBV7-2 and TRBJ2-3; TRBD1 matches at 7 bases. With 4 bases clipped from V and 2 bases from J, the junction kept 9 bases outside the gene matches. CDR3 size: 16 residues. Per the germline V gene, CDR1 is SGHTA and CDR2 is FQGNSA. CDR3: CASSSLTGNPTDTQYF. CDR3 coding DNA: TGTGCCAGCAGCTCCCTGACAGGGAATCCCACAGATACGCAGTATTTT.

This clonotype has a handful of counts. This chain connects TRBV7-2 to TRBJ1-3; no clear D gene. This CDR3 is built from 18 residues. The V end was cut by 1 base, the J end by 2 bases, with 18 bases between. Germline V lookup: CDR1 SGHTA, CDR2 FQGNSA. In nucleotides, the CDR3 is TGTGCCAGCAGCTTAGGGCCGGCGTCATCGACGGCTGGAAACACCATATATTTT. Its protein is CASSLGPASSTAGNTIYF.

This clonotype has a count of ten or more. The chain uses TRBV7-8 and TRBJ1-1, with a possible D match to TRBD1 (5 bases). Germline CDR1 SGHVS, CDR2 FQNEAQ. CDR3 length: 16 amino acids. The V end was cut by 6 bases, the J end by 1 base, with 18 bases between. The CDR3 coding sequence is TGTGCCAGCAGTCCCGGGACGGAGAATCGGAACACTGAAGCTTTCTTT. Its protein is CASSPGTENRNTEAFF. Filled out from reference TRBV7-8 and TRBJ1-1, the complete variable domain reads GAGVSQSPRYKVAKRGQDVALRCDPISGHVSLFWYQQALGQGPEFLTYFQNEAQLDKSGLPSDRFFAERPEGSVSTLKIQRTQQEDSAVYLCASSPGTENRNTEAFFGQGTRLTVV.

The chain couples TRBV14 to TRBJ2-7; D may match TRBD1 or TRBD2 (5 bases each). Germline V CDR1 and CDR2: SGHDN, FVKESK. V gave up 1 base and J gave up 2 bases, with 18 bases separating them. The CDR3 has 17 amino acids. CDR3 bases: TGTGCCAGCAGCCAAGGCCGGGCCGGGACGGTGGCCTACGAGCAGTACTTC. This encodes CASSQGRAGTVAYEQYF.

This clonotype was counted at least ten times. This rearrangement joins TRBV20-1 to TRBJ1-5; the D is unclear. CDR3 length equals 16 residues. Germline CDR1 reads DFQATT; CDR2 reads SNEGSKA (reference sequence). Between the trimmed V and J ends, which lost 0 bases and 0 bases, there was a span of 12 bases. CDR3 residues: CSARDYGGNSNQPQHF. The CDR3 DNA is TGCAGTGCTAGAGATTATGGCGGGAATAGCAATCAGCCCCAGCATTTT.

This clonotype came up many times. V gene TRBV6-1 combines with J gene TRBJ2-3; TRBD2 might be the D (5 bases). Deletions cut 7 bases from V and 0 bases from J, with 11 bases between. Germline V gene data show CDR1 as MNHNS and CDR2 as SASEGT. The CDR3 extends over 14 amino acids. The CDR3 DNA is TGTGCCAGCACAAGCGGACCTAGCACAGATACGCAGTATTTT. Amino acid sequence: CASTSGPSTDTQYF.

This clonotype was seen at least ten times. The chain is built from TRBV2 and TRBJ2-2; no clear D gene. Germline CDR1 is SNHLY and CDR2 is FYNNEI. CDR3 length: 14 residues. Trimming stripped 6 bases from V and 3 bases from J, with 11 bases between. The CDR3 sequence: CASRDSTYTGELFF. The CDR3 DNA is TGTGCCAGCAGGGATAGCACTTACACCGGGGAGCTGTTTTTT.

This chain links TRBV9 with TRBJ1-3; TRBD1 matches 7 bases. Unmatched junction bases numbered 12, after V lost 4 bases and J lost 2 bases. CDR3 length: 17 residues. Germline V gives CDR1 SGDLS, CDR2 YYNGEE. The CDR3 loop is CASSSSRHDRAGNTIYF. CDR3 in DNA: TGTGCCAGCAGCTCCTCCCGCCACGACAGGGCTGGAAACACCATATATTTT.

The chain combines TRBV3-1 with TRBJ2-2; D gene uncertain. There are 18 residues in the CDR3. V was clipped by 0 bases and J by 0 bases, with 14 bases between them. Germline loops: CDR1 LGHDT, CDR2 YNNKEL (reference sequence). This CDR3 is CASSQECLGLANTGELFF. The CDR3 bases are TGTGCCAGCAGCCAAGAGTGTTTAGGATTGGCGAACACCGGGGAGCTGTTTTTT.

In this sample, this clonotype turned up many times. This chain uses TRBV20-1 with TRBJ1-5; TRBD1 might be the D (5 bases). The ends were cut back, 3 bases at V and 7 bases at J, with 16 bases in the middle. CDR1 is DFQATT, CDR2 SNEGSKA, per germline (reference sequence). This CDR3 is built from 14 residues. The CDR3 here is CSASQPQGRQPQHF. The CDR3 DNA follows: TGCAGTGCTAGCCAGCCCCAGGGAAGGCAGCCCCAGCATTTT.

There are many counts of this clonotype. This rearrangement joins TRBV13 to TRBJ2-1; D is perhaps TRBD2 (5 bases). The V end was cut by 6 bases, the J end by 7 bases, with 10 bases between. This CDR3 spans 12 amino acids. Germline V gene sequence: CDR1 PRHDT, CDR2 FYEKMQ (reference sequence). The CDR3 here is CASSPDWNEQFF. The CDR3, as DNA: TGTGCCAGCAGTCCGGACTGGAATGAGCAGTTCTTC.

This clonotype has at least ten counts. The chain recombines TRBV7-8 with TRBJ2-3, with D maybe TRBD2 (5 bases). Germline loops: CDR1 SGHVS, CDR2 FQNEAQ. The V end lost 0 bases, the J end lost 1 base, and 8 bases lay between the germline ends. The CDR3 is 15 amino acids. This CDR3 reads CASSLAARGTDTQYF. The CDR3 DNA is TGTGCCAGCAGCTTAGCGGCGCGGGGCACAGATACGCAGTATTTT.